These 22 T cell receptor beta chains were sequenced from one sample in a study of PD-1 blockade in classical Hodgkin lymphoma. Brentuximab vedotin exposure varied, and every patient relapsed after autologous stem cell transplantation. Measured with immunoSEQ multiplex PCR; TCRdb has only the in-frame clones, and not every one. The sample contains about 15,000 clones, 80% to 85% of which appear only once. The sample was peripheral blood mononuclear cells (PBMCs), taken before the second cycle of nivolumab. The receptors derive from a human donor with classical Hodgkin lymphoma.

The J gene is TRBJ1-6, the V gene TRBV7-8; the match to TRBD1 covers 8 bases. This CDR3 is 14 amino acids long. Germline CDR1 is SGHVS and CDR2 is FQNEAQ. V gave up 5 bases and J gave up 7 bases; unmatched junction bases: 4. CDR3 in amino acids: CASSPRGQNSPLHF. DNA of the CDR3: TGTGCCAGCAGCCCCAGGGGGCAGAATTCACCCCTCCACTTT. Full variable domain (remainder filled in from reference TRBV7-8 and TRBJ1-6): GAGVSQSPRYKVAKRGQDVALRCDPISGHVSLFWYQQALGQGPEFLTYFQNEAQLDKSGLPSDRFFAERPEGSVSTLKIQRTQQEDSAVYLCASSPRGQNSPLHFGNGTRLTVT.

This clone has a handful of counts. The chain carries TRBV2 and TRBJ2-7; 7 bases line up with TRBD1. With 6 bases clipped from V and 4 bases from J, the junction kept 6 bases outside the gene matches. CDR3 length: 13 amino acids. Per germline, CDR1 SNHLY and CDR2 FYNNEI. The CDR3 reads CASRETGIYEQYF. In DNA, the CDR3 is TGTGCCAGCAGGGAGACAGGGATATACGAGCAGTACTTC.

The chain joins TRBV27 to TRBJ2-1; 8 bases match TRBD2. V trimming: 2 bases; J trimming: 6 bases; junction bases outside the gene matches: 3. The CDR3 is made up of 14 amino acids. Germline V lookup: CDR1 MNHEY, CDR2 SMNVEV (reference sequence). The CDR3 loop is CASSLRGGGNEQFF. CDR3 coding DNA: TGTGCCAGCAGTTTACGGGGGGGAGGCAATGAGCAGTTCTTC.

This rearrangement joins TRBV18 to TRBJ1-1; 11 bases line up with TRBD1. Germline V gene data show CDR1 as KGHSH and CDR2 as LQKENI. This CDR3 region has 13 residues. Germline trimming cut 6 bases from V and 3 bases from J; bases unmatched to any gene: 0. DNA for the CDR3: TGTGCCAGCTCGGGACAGGGGGACACTGAAGCTTTCTTT. Translating gives CASSGQGDTEAFF.

The V and J genes are TRBV6-1 and TRBJ2-1, with D possibly being TRBD2 (6 bases). Per the germline V gene, CDR1 is MNHNS and CDR2 is SASEGT. V gave up 11 bases and J gave up 1 base, with 15 bases separating them. The CDR3 totals 14 residues. The CDR3 region is CAQRAGQSYNEQFF. The CDR3 nucleotides read TGTGCCCAGCGGGCAGGTCAATCCTACAATGAGCAGTTCTTC.

The genes are TRBV4-2 and TRBJ1-2; TRBD1 is a possible D gene (5 bases). Germline assignment: CDR1 LGHNA and CDR2 YNFKEQ. V gave up 1 base and J gave up 3 bases, with 15 bases separating them. The CDR3 has 16 residues. CDR3 nucleotides: TGTGCCAGCAGCCAAGTAGGTGTAGGGGTCGACTATGGCTACACCTTC. Its protein product is CASSQVGVGVDYGYTF.

The V and J genes are TRBV19 and TRBJ1-1; 12 bases fit TRBD1. The CDR3 extends over 17 amino acids. Trimming cost V 4 bases and J 1 base; bases outside gene matches: 7. CDR1 is LNHDA and CDR2 is SQIVND in the germline V gene (reference sequence). This CDR3 is CASSTRDRGPGNTEAFF. In DNA form, the CDR3 reads TGTGCCAGTAGTACCCGGGACAGGGGGCCGGGGAACACTGAAGCTTTCTTT.

This sequence joins TRBV7-9 and TRBJ2-1, with TRBD1 as a possible D gene (5 bases). This CDR3 is built from 13 residues. Germline lookup yields CDR1 SEHNR and CDR2 FQNEAQ (reference sequence). Trimming removed 5 bases from V and 6 bases from J, with 11 bases in between. CDR3 in amino acids: CASSQGHLNEQFF. In nucleotides, the CDR3 is TGTGCCAGCAGCCAGGGTCACCTCAATGAGCAGTTCTTC.

A few counts support this clone. At one boundary the junction diverges from the germline segment, which might be a read error. The rearrangement joins TRBV7-8 to TRBJ2-3; 8 nucleotides match TRBD1. This CDR3 contains 14 residues. Germline lookup yields CDR1 SGHVS and CDR2 FQNEAQ. CDR3 in amino acids: CASSFSQGGSSTDF. The CDR3 DNA reads TGTGCCAGCAGCTTCTCACAGGGGGGTAGTAGCACGGATTTT.

The V and J genes are TRBV6-4 and TRBJ2-1; 8 nucleotides agree with TRBD1. Germline CDR1 MRHNA, CDR2 SNTAGT. V dropped 0 bases and J dropped 6; count of bases not matched to a gene: 7. This CDR3 region has 16 residues. CDR3 in amino acids: CASSDSETGAPNEQFF. In DNA, the CDR3 is TGTGCCAGCAGTGACTCTGAGACAGGGGCCCCCAATGAGCAGTTCTTC.

The V call is TRBV19, the J call TRBJ2-7; 9 nucleotides line up with TRBD1. Trimming cost V 7 bases and J 2 bases; bases outside gene matches: 3. The CDR3 spans 13 residues. Germline assignment: CDR1 LNHDA and CDR2 SQIVND (reference sequence). CDR3 DNA sequence: TGTGCCAGTATCCACAGGGGGCCCTACGAGCAGTACTTC. It specifies CASIHRGPYEQYF.

This clone was found a few times. The gene calls are TRBV2 and TRBJ1-2, with D tentatively TRBD1 (5 bases). V was pared by 5 bases and J by 4 bases, with 11 bases between. CDR3 length: 13 amino acids. Germline assignment: CDR1 SNHLY and CDR2 FYNNEI. CDR3 residues: CASSTDRVYGYTF. CDR3 coding DNA: TGTGCCAGCAGTACCGACAGAGTCTATGGCTACACCTTC.

The V gene is TRBV9, the J gene TRBJ1-3, with 8 bases fitting TRBD1. The CDR3 contains 14 residues. Germline V gene sequence: CDR1 SGDLS, CDR2 YYNGEE. J gave up 0 bases and V 5 bases, and 1 base lay outside the gene matches. Written as DNA, the CDR3 is TGTGCCAGCAGTACAGGGGGCTCTGGAAACACCATATATTTT. It is translated as CASSTGGSGNTIYF.

The chain recombines TRBV6-4 with TRBJ2-5, with 7 positions matching TRBD2. This CDR3 region has 16 residues. Losses at the gene ends were 0 bases for V and 0 bases for J; bases not matched to a gene: 4. The germline V gene encodes CDR1 MRHNA and CDR2 SNTAGT. The CDR3 protein is CASSDSRLADQETQYF. DNA of the CDR3: TGTGCCAGCAGTGACTCGAGGCTAGCGGACCAAGAGACCCAGTACTTC.

The genes are TRBV9 and TRBJ2-5; TRBD2 matches at 9 bases. CDR3 length equals 16 residues. Looked up from germline, CDR1 is SGDLS and CDR2 is YYNGEE. V gave up 4 bases and J gave up 4 bases; unmatched junction bases: 11. CDR3 region: CASSTTGTSLLETQYF. The DNA of the CDR3 is TGTGCCAGCAGCACCACCGGGACTAGCCTTTTAGAGACCCAGTACTTC.

The rearrangement links TRBV5-4 to TRBJ2-3; a possible D gene is TRBD2 (5 bases). Germline V gene sequence: CDR1 SGHNT, CDR2 YYREEE (reference sequence). V was trimmed by 1 base and J by 7 bases, leaving 19 bases between them. The CDR3 totals 16 residues. Written as DNA, the CDR3 is TGTGCCAGCAGCTTGCCGGGTCCGGGGTGGGATTATACGCAGTATTTT. Translating gives CASSLPGPGWDYTQYF.

V is TRBV5-1 and J is TRBJ1-2, with D hard to call. V was shortened by 3 bases and J by 8 bases, with 14 bases between the two germline ends. Germline loops: CDR1 SGHRS, CDR2 YFSETQ. The CDR3 contains 13 residues. The CDR3: CASSSVGYVGYTF. CDR3 coding DNA: TGCGCCAGCAGCTCGGTGGGCTATGTAGGCTACACCTTC.

The V and J genes are TRBV11-2 and TRBJ2-3; D unclear. Trimming took 1 base from V and 6 from J, leaving 11 bases between them. Germline CDR1 reads SGHAT; CDR2 reads FQNNGV. CDR3 size: 14 residues. CDR3 sequence (DNA): TGTGCCAGCAGCTTAGTTGGCCGAGCGGATACGCAGTATTTT. Its protein is CASSLVGRADTQYF. Full variable domain (outside the CDR3, taken from reference TRBV11-2 and TRBJ2-3): EAGVAQSPRYKIIEKRQSVAFWCNPISGHATLYWYQQILGQGPKLLIQFQNNGVVDDSQLPKDRFSAERLKGVDSTLKIQPAKLEDSAVYLCASSLVGRADTQYFGPGTRLTVL.

The chain recombines TRBV27 with TRBJ1-1; D might be TRBD1 (6 bases). The V gene lost 5 bases and the J gene lost 12 bases, with 16 bases spanning the gap. Germline CDR1 MNHEY, CDR2 SMNVEV (reference sequence). CDR3 length: 12 residues. The CDR3 DNA sequence: TGTGCCAGCAGTATAGGGGGAAGGGAATCTTTCTTT. This gives the protein CASSIGGRESFF.

The chain combines TRBV6-5 with TRBJ2-2, with a weak D call TRBD1 (6 bases). The germline V gene encodes CDR1 MNHEY and CDR2 SVGAGI. The CDR3 totals 13 residues. Trimming took 6 bases from V and 1 from J, leaving 6 bases between them. The CDR3 bases are TGTGCCAGCAGGGACAGGAACACCGGGGAGCTGTTTTTT. This encodes CASRDRNTGELFF.

The CDR3 sequence is CASTLAGNEQFF. The DNA for the CDR3 is TGTGCCAGCACGCTAGCGGGTAATGAGCAGTTCTTC. V is TRBV2 and J is TRBJ2-1, with 8 bases lining up with TRBD2. The germline V gene has CDR1 SNHLY and CDR2 FYNNEI. CDR3 length: 12 residues. Trimming cost V 7 bases and J 7 bases; bases outside gene matches: 3.

The chain recombines TRBV6-6 with TRBJ2-5, with 7 positions matching TRBD2. V gave up 5 bases and J gave up 4 bases; unmatched junction bases: 7. This CDR3 is 14 amino acids long. Germline lookup yields CDR1 MNHNY and CDR2 SVGAGI (reference sequence). The CDR3 protein is CASSGRDYGETQYF. In DNA form, the CDR3 reads TGTGCCAGCAGTGGGCGGGACTACGGAGAGACCCAGTACTTC.